This TCR beta chain is drawn from a study of blood T cell repertoires in COVID-19. Across the whole study: Samples taken during acute and convalescent COVID-19 were collected in the United States, Italy and Spain. From T cells, B-cell-depleted T cells, or PBMCs came the material, which was cDNA or gDNA.

J gave up 0 bases and V 0 bases, and 3 bases lay outside the gene matches. CDR3 length equals 16 residues. Germline V gene lookup returns CDR1 SGHRS and CDR2 YFSETQ. The data were produced by immunoSEQ multiplex PCR, yet TCRdb's version contains in-frame clones alone and is incomplete. The sample shows around 190,000 clones, 70% to 90% of them seen only once. Sequenced material: peripheral blood. The sequence derives from a man younger than 45 with acute or convalescent COVID-19. The chain joins TRBV5-1 to TRBJ2-1, with 7 bases that match TRBD2. The chain's CDR3 is CASSLVRGSSYNEQFF. CDR3 coding DNA: TGCGCCAGCAGCTTGGTGCGGGGGAGCTCCTACAATGAGCAGTTCTTC.